These 32 T cell receptor beta chains were all obtained from the same sample, sequenced in a study of blood T cell repertoires in COVID-19. TCRdb keeps only in-frame clones here, not all; method: immunoSEQ multiplex PCR. The data show roughly 160,000 clones, approximately 86% seen once. The specimen sequenced was peripheral blood. Source of these receptors: a man aged 60-69 years with acute or convalescent COVID-19.

This chain joins TRBV2 and TRBJ2-2, with a tentative D call TRBD1 (6 bases). CDR1 and CDR2 (germline): SNHLY, FYNNEI. Trimming took 7 bases from V and 0 from J, leaving 9 bases between them. This CDR3 comprises 14 residues. As DNA, the CDR3 is TGTGCCAGCAAAGGACAGCCGAACACCGGGGAGCTGTTTTTT. Encoded protein: CASKGQPNTGELFF.

The chain has TRBV19 and TRBJ2-1; 9 positions agree with TRBD2. Germline V gene sequence: CDR1 LNHDA, CDR2 SQIVND (reference sequence). This CDR3 region has 16 residues. V trimming: 0 bases; J trimming: 7 bases; junction bases outside the gene matches: 7. The CDR3 protein is CASSIEGTSWVNEQFF. The CDR3 coding sequence is TGTGCCAGTAGTATAGAGGGGACTAGCTGGGTGAATGAGCAGTTCTTC.

The V call is TRBV6-5, the J call TRBJ1-1; 9 nucleotides line up with TRBD1. There are 13 residues in the CDR3. CDR1 is MNHEY, CDR2 SVGAGI, per germline. The junction had 2 bases not matched to a gene; V was cut back by 5 bases and J by 4 bases. This chain's CDR3 is CASSRDRVTEAFF. DNA for the CDR3: TGTGCCAGCAGTAGGGACAGGGTCACTGAAGCTTTCTTT.

The chain is built from TRBV15 and TRBJ1-5; D is unresolved. Germline V lookup: CDR1 LNHNV, CDR2 YYDKDF (reference sequence). The V end was cut by 0 bases, the J end by 1 base, with 10 bases between. This CDR3 contains 16 residues. This CDR3 reads CATSRDPSSSNQPQHF. The DNA for the CDR3 is TGTGCCACCAGCAGAGACCCCAGTTCAAGCAATCAGCCCCAGCATTTT.

This chain links TRBV19 with TRBJ2-3; maybe TRBD2 (6 bases). V dropped 3 bases and J dropped 6 bases, with 13 bases sitting between them. The CDR3 runs 14 residues. Germline CDR1 LNHDA, CDR2 SQIVND (reference sequence). CDR3 amino acids: CASSISGSWDTQYF. CDR3 nucleotides: TGTGCCAGTAGTATTTCCGGGAGCTGGGATACGCAGTATTTT.

Written as DNA, the CDR3 is TGTGCCAGCAGCTTCGGACAGGGGTATGGCTACACCTTC. Translated: CASSFGQGYGYTF. The chain uses TRBV7-6 and TRBJ1-2; 9 positions match TRBD1. Germline trimming cut 3 bases from V and 5 bases from J; bases unmatched to any gene: 1. CDR3 size: 13 residues. CDR1 is SGHVS and CDR2 is FNYEAQ in the germline V gene.

This sequence joins TRBV9 and TRBJ1-4, with D possibly TRBD1 on 6 matching bases. V lost 3 bases, J lost 12 bases, and 18 bases lay in between. Germline loops: CDR1 SGDLS, CDR2 YYNGEE. The CDR3 consists of 14 residues. The CDR3 DNA reads as TGTGCCAGCAGCGAGCGCTCAAGGGCAGGGGAACTGTTTTTT. Translated: CASSERSRAGELFF.

This sequence joins TRBV7-3 and TRBJ2-3; D possibly corresponds to TRBD2 (5 bases). The CDR3 extends over 16 amino acids. Germline-derived CDR1 and CDR2 are SGHTA and FQGTGA. Trimming pared 2 bases from V and 0 bases from J, leaving 12 bases between. This chain's CDR3 is CASSLGAGPSTDTQYF. In DNA form, the CDR3 reads TGTGCCAGCAGCTTAGGCGCGGGCCCCAGCACAGATACGCAGTATTTT.

This clone was counted between two and nine times. This rearrangement joins TRBV6-6 to TRBJ2-5, with D hard to call. There are 17 residues in the CDR3. Germline V lookup: CDR1 MNHNY, CDR2 SVGAGI (reference sequence). Trimming cost V 5 bases and J 2 bases, with 21 bases left between them. CDR3 protein: CASSPYRASGGQETQYF. In nucleotides, the CDR3 is TGTGCCAGCAGTCCGTATAGAGCGTCGGGTGGACAAGAGACCCAGTACTTC.

This chain uses TRBV5-4 with TRBJ2-1; 8 nucleotides agree with TRBD1. This CDR3 comprises 16 residues. In germline, CDR1 is SGHNT, CDR2 YYREEE (reference sequence). Trimming took 4 bases from V and 5 from J; bases not matched to a gene: 11. The CDR3 nucleotides read TGTGCCAGCAGCGACACCGGGACAGGACCTCACAATGAGCAGTTCTTC. Translation: CASSDTGTGPHNEQFF.

The chain carries TRBV10-2 and TRBJ1-5, with 8 bases identical to TRBD1. The CDR3 has 15 amino acids. The V gene's germline CDR1 is WSHSY and CDR2 SAAADI. V was clipped by 2 bases and J by 7 bases; unmatched bases: 7. In DNA, the CDR3 is TGCGCCAGCAGTGAGGGCGGACAGGGTGACCAGCCCCAGCATTTT. Its protein product is CASSEGGQGDQPQHF.

The chain is built from TRBV24-1 and TRBJ2-1, with 8 bases matching TRBD2. The CDR3 spans 14 residues. With 6 bases clipped from V and 13 bases from J, the junction kept 13 bases outside the gene matches. Germline CDR1 and CDR2: KGHDR and SFDVKD. This CDR3 reads CATSSAFQAGVQFF. DNA of the CDR3: TGTGCCACCAGTTCGGCGTTTCAAGCGGGAGTCCAGTTCTTC.

This clone was found once. The chain joins TRBV7-9 to TRBJ1-3, with D unresolved. V lost 5 bases, J lost 0 bases, and 8 bases lay in between. The germline gives CDR1 SEHNR, CDR2 FQNEAQ (reference sequence). The CDR3 covers 14 residues. The CDR3 nucleotides read TGTGCCAGCAGCGTGGGGAGCTCTGGAAACACCATATATTTT. This codes for CASSVGSSGNTIYF.

The J gene is TRBJ2-5, the V gene TRBV5-5, with D possibly being TRBD2 (5 bases). The CDR3 has 15 amino acids. V gave up 4 bases and J gave up 2 bases, with 15 bases separating them. Germline assignment: CDR1 SGHKS and CDR2 YYEKEE (reference sequence). CDR3 DNA: TGTGCCAGCAGCCACTCCCACGGGGAACAAGAGACCCAGTACTTC. The encoded protein is CASSHSHGEQETQYF. Filled out from reference TRBV5-5 and TRBJ2-5, the complete variable domain reads DAGVTQSPTHLIKTRGQQVTLRCSPISGHKSVSWYQQVLGQGPQFIFQYYEKEERGRGNFPDRFSARQFPNYSSELNVNALLLGDSALYLCASSHSHGEQETQYFGPGTRLLVL.

The CDR3 is CASSEAREEGYTF. DNA of the CDR3: TGTGCCAGCAGTGAAGCCAGGGAGGAGGGCTACACCTTC. This chain uses TRBV25-1 with TRBJ1-2; D perhaps matches TRBD1 (5 bases). CDR1 and CDR2 from the germline V gene are MGHDK and SYGVNS. Trimming removed 2 bases from V and 8 bases from J, with 12 bases in between. The CDR3 loop spans 13 amino acids.

This chain connects TRBV6-6 to TRBJ1-1, with D unresolved. Germline-derived CDR1 and CDR2 are MNHNY and SVGAGI (reference sequence). V gave up 2 bases and J gave up 3 bases, with 16 bases separating them. The CDR3 spans 16 residues. For the CDR3, the DNA is TGTGCCAGCAGTTACAGTCTCAACCCTGCGGACACTGAAGCTTTCTTT. Amino acid sequence: CASSYSLNPADTEAFF.

This chain connects TRBV29-1 to TRBJ1-5; D ambiguous. The CDR3 is 13 amino acids. The germline V gene has CDR1 SQVTM and CDR2 ANQGSEA. The V end was cut by 4 bases, the J end by 0 bases, with 7 bases between. CDR3 sequence (DNA): TGCAGCGTTGCCCGGGATAGCAATCAGCCCCAGCATTTT. Protein product: CSVARDSNQPQHF.

The V call is TRBV29-1, the J call TRBJ2-3; TRBD2 matches 14 bases. The CDR3 totals 15 residues. Germline V CDR1 and CDR2: SQVTM, ANQGSEA. V was clipped by 8 bases and J by 4 bases; unmatched bases: 8. The CDR3 bases are TGCAGCATTAGCGGGACTAGCGGGAGTCCAGATACGCAGTATTTT. Translation gives CSISGTSGSPDTQYF.

The chain recombines TRBV6-6 with TRBJ1-2; 8 nucleotides agree with TRBD1. There are 12 residues in the CDR3. Germline CDR1 MNHNY, CDR2 SVGAGI (reference sequence). V lost 8 bases and J lost 8; bases outside the gene matches: 7. The CDR3 here is CASGWTGLGYTF. The CDR3 nucleotides are TGTGCCAGCGGATGGACAGGGTTAGGCTACACCTTC.

This chain connects TRBV28 to TRBJ1-2; 7 bases agree with TRBD1. The CDR3 sequence is 14 residues long. Trimming removed 8 bases from V and 3 bases from J; junction bases left unmatched: 9. Germline loops: CDR1 MDHEN, CDR2 SYDVKM. CDR3 amino acids: CASVGGGVDYGYTF. The CDR3 nucleotides are TGTGCCAGCGTAGGGGGCGGTGTAGACTATGGCTACACCTTC.

The J gene is TRBJ2-7, the V gene TRBV18, with 8 bases identical to TRBD2. CDR1 is KGHSH and CDR2 is LQKENI in the germline V gene. V lost 6 bases, J lost 0 bases, and 4 bases stayed unmatched. The CDR3 sequence is 14 residues long. The CDR3 coding sequence is TGTGCCAGCTCCTTGGCGGGAGGCTCCTACGAGCAGTACTTC. Protein: CASSLAGGSYEQYF.

The chain joins TRBV18 to TRBJ2-7; D is unclear. V dropped 3 bases and J dropped 5 bases, with 11 bases sitting between them. The CDR3 loop spans 13 amino acids. Per the germline V gene, CDR1 is KGHSH and CDR2 is LQKENI. CDR3 in amino acids: CASSPPAVNEQYF. CDR3 DNA sequence: TGTGCCAGCTCACCCCCGGCGGTGAACGAGCAGTACTTC.

The chain recombines TRBV24-1 with TRBJ1-4; 9 nucleotides line up with TRBD1. Per the germline V gene, CDR1 is KGHDR and CDR2 is SFDVKD. This CDR3 spans 15 amino acids. V lost 4 bases to trimming and J lost 5 bases; unmatched junction nucleotides: 4. Written as DNA, the CDR3 is TGTGCCACCAGTGACACCGGGACAGGGAATGAAAAACTGTTTTTT. Its translation: CATSDTGTGNEKLFF.

The chain combines TRBV28 with TRBJ2-1; 8 bases align to TRBD2. The CDR3 is 16 amino acids. V dropped 8 bases and J dropped 4; count of bases not matched to a gene: 13. Germline loops: CDR1 MDHEN, CDR2 SYDVKM. CDR3 region: CASLSRSGSRYNEQFF. The CDR3 DNA reads TGTGCCAGCCTTTCCCGAAGCGGGAGCAGGTACAATGAGCAGTTCTTC.

The rearrangement joins TRBV4-2 to TRBJ2-7; D call uncertain. CDR3 length: 14 amino acids. Germline loops: CDR1 LGHNA, CDR2 YNFKEQ. V dropped 1 base and J dropped 3 bases, with 10 bases sitting between them. CDR3: CASSQGPRIYEQYF. The CDR3 DNA reads as TGTGCCAGCAGCCAAGGTCCCAGGATCTACGAGCAGTACTTC.

The chain combines TRBV10-3 with TRBJ2-2; 9 bases match TRBD2. With 8 bases clipped from V and 1 base from J, the junction kept 14 bases outside the gene matches. Per the germline V gene, CDR1 is ENHRY and CDR2 is SYGVKD. CDR3 size: 18 residues. For the CDR3, the DNA is TGTGCCATCTCACCCGCGTATTCGACTAGCGGGAACACCGGGGAGCTGTTTTTT. Translating it yields CAISPAYSTSGNTGELFF.

This chain joins TRBV28 and TRBJ1-1; perhaps TRBD1 as D (6 bases). Trimming took off 3 bases at V and 2 bases at J, with 10 bases between the two ends. Germline CDR1 and CDR2: MDHEN and SYDVKM. This CDR3 contains 14 residues. The CDR3 sequence is CASSLGGPNTEAFF. The CDR3 DNA sequence: TGTGCCAGCAGTTTGGGGGGGCCCAACACTGAAGCTTTCTTT.

This chain links TRBV5-4 with TRBJ2-3, with D perhaps matching TRBD2 (7 bases). The length of the CDR3 is 16 residues. Germline V gives CDR1 SGHNT, CDR2 YYREEE (reference sequence). V gave up 0 bases and J gave up 4 bases, with 15 bases separating them. In nucleotides, the CDR3 is TGTGCCAGCAGCTTGGGGACAGACCGGGAGGCAGATACGCAGTATTTT. Translation gives CASSLGTDREADTQYF.

The CDR3 DNA sequence: TGTGCCAGCAGACGGACAGGGGAGAGCTATGGCTACACCTTC. It translates to CASRRTGESYGYTF. The J gene is TRBJ1-2, the V gene TRBV6-5; 9 positions agree with TRBD1. The junction had 6 bases not matched to a gene; V was cut back by 6 bases and J by 4 bases. CDR1 and CDR2 from the germline V gene are MNHEY and SVGAGI. The CDR3 has 14 residues.

This chain uses TRBV7-8 with TRBJ2-5; 7 bases map to TRBD1. This CDR3 is built from 13 residues. J was trimmed by 5 bases and V by 5 bases; bases with no gene match: 5. Germline V gene data show CDR1 as SGHVS and CDR2 as FQNEAQ. The CDR3 nucleotides read TGTGCCAGCAGCCAAGACAGGGACGAGACCCAGTACTTC. Translated, it gives CASSQDRDETQYF.

This clone has a handful of counts. This rearrangement joins TRBV2 to TRBJ2-1, with a tentative D call TRBD1 (6 bases). Trimming stripped 6 bases from V and 5 bases from J, with 14 bases between. CDR3 length equals 14 residues. The germline V gene has CDR1 SNHLY and CDR2 FYNNEI. Here the CDR3 reads CASRPDRTNNEQFF. CDR3 in DNA: TGTGCCAGCAGACCCGACAGGACCAACAATGAGCAGTTCTTC.

The chain couples TRBV5-1 to TRBJ2-5, with D perhaps TRBD2 (5 bases). Germline CDR1 SGHRS, CDR2 YFSETQ. V dropped 6 bases and J dropped 5 bases, with 17 bases sitting between them. This CDR3 is 14 amino acids long. The CDR3 sequence is CASTTSGSGETQYF. The DNA for the CDR3 is TGCGCCAGCACAACTTCGGGGTCCGGGGAGACCCAGTACTTC. The whole variable domain, filled in from reference TRBV5-1 and TRBJ2-5, reads KAGVTQTPRYLIKTRGQQVTLSCSPISGHRSVSWYQQTPGQGLQFLFEYFSETQRNKGNFPGRFSGRQFSNSRSEMNVSTLELGDSALYLCASTTSGSGETQYFGPGTRLLVL.